These 6 T cell receptor beta chains originate from one sample sequenced in a study of CD8 T cells in Susac syndrome. Reverse transcription of roughly 0.45 to 1 ug RNA was carried out with random hexamers. One entry per CDR3 protein results from TCRdb running MiXCR on the immunoSEQ multiplex PCR reads. Of some 170,000 distinct CDR3 sequences in the sample, 80% to 95% were seen once. Sequencing input: CD4+ T cells from PBMCs. The receptor source for this set is a human donor in good health.

This clonotype was seen only once. This chain joins TRBV5-1 and TRBJ1-1, with D tentatively TRBD1 (5 bases). The CDR3 consists of 15 residues. Trimming shortened V by 1 base and J by 0 bases, and 10 bases separated the two germline ends. Germline V gives CDR1 SGHRS, CDR2 YFSETQ. The CDR3 bases are TGCGCCAGCAGCTTGTGGGGGAACATGAACACTGAAGCTTTCTTT. Residues: CASSLWGNMNTEAFF.

The rearrangement links TRBV7-2 to TRBJ1-5; a possible D gene is TRBD1 (5 bases). The CDR3 totals 14 residues. Germline V gives CDR1 SGHTA, CDR2 FQGNSA. Trimming took 5 bases from V and 1 from J, leaving 9 bases between them. CDR3 DNA: TGTGCCAGCAGCGTAGACAGAAGCAATCAGCCCCAGCATTTT. Protein product: CASSVDRSNQPQHF.

This sequence joins TRBV5-1 and TRBJ2-2; 8 bases are shared with TRBD2. The CDR3 is made up of 15 amino acids. V shed 4 bases and J 6 bases; nucleotides not matched to a gene: 8. Germline lookup yields CDR1 SGHRS and CDR2 YFSETQ. CDR3 coding DNA: TGCGCCAGCAGCGGCGGGGGGAGCGAGGCCGGGGAGCTGTTTTTT. It translates to CASSGGGSEAGELFF.

The V and J genes are TRBV6-2 or TRBV6-3 and TRBJ2-2, with 9 bases aligning to TRBD2. The trim removed 5 bases at V and 7 bases at J, leaving 5 bases unmatched. CDR1 and CDR2 from the germline V gene are MNHEY and SVGEGT. The CDR3 is made up of 14 amino acids. CDR3 protein: CASSLGTSIGELFF. The CDR3 nucleotides are TGTGCCAGCAGTCTCGGGACTAGCATCGGGGAGCTGTTTTTT.

The chain employs TRBV9 and TRBJ1-3; no definite D call. V was trimmed by 1 base and J by 3 bases, leaving 5 bases between them. There are 13 residues in the CDR3. The germline gives CDR1 SGDLS, CDR2 YYNGEE. CDR3 DNA: TGTGCCAGCAGCGTAAGGGTTGGAAACACCATATATTTT. Translated, it gives CASSVRVGNTIYF.

The chain carries TRBV12-3 or TRBV12-4 and TRBJ2-3; D might be TRBD2 (6 bases). V was trimmed by 5 bases and J by 7 bases, leaving 13 bases between them. This CDR3 comprises 13 residues. CDR3 sequence reads: CASSTAGGHTQYF. Written as DNA, the CDR3 is TGTGCCAGCAGTACGGCCGGGGGTCATACGCAGTATTTT.